Below are 28 T cell receptor beta chains sequenced from a single sample in a study of cytomegalovirus exposure and HLA in healthy donors. PCR involved 60 Vbeta and 13 Jbeta primers. Data came from immunoSEQ multiplex PCR; TCRdb stores just in-frame clones and leaves some out. The sample records over 30,000 clones, approximately 82% being singletons. The specimen sequenced was PBMCs. The receptors stem from a woman under 30 in good health and CMV-seronegative.

The genes are TRBV4-1 and TRBJ2-2, with 15 bases that match TRBD2. V was pared by 6 bases and J by 2 bases, with 4 bases of the junction left unmatched. The CDR3 has 17 residues. Per germline, CDR1 MGHRA and CDR2 YSYEKL. The CDR3 nucleotides read TGCGCCAGCAGTGAGGGACTAGCGGGGGGAAACACCGGGGAGCTGTTTTTT. Translated: CASSEGLAGGNTGELFF.

This rearrangement joins TRBV5-8 to TRBJ1-4; 7 bases are shared with TRBD1. Germline V gene sequence: CDR1 SGHTS, CDR2 YDEGEE. V gave up 4 bases and J gave up 4 bases; unmatched junction bases: 4. The CDR3 loop spans 14 amino acids. Here the CDR3 DNA reads TGTGCCAGCAGCCCCGGGACAGTTAATGAAAAACTGTTTTTT. It translates to CASSPGTVNEKLFF.

This chain joins TRBV7-3 and TRBJ2-1, with D perhaps matching TRBD2 (6 bases). In germline, CDR1 is SGHTA, CDR2 FQGTGA. V gave up 2 bases and J gave up 0 bases, with 8 bases separating them. The CDR3 is made up of 15 amino acids. DNA of the CDR3: TGTGCCAGCAGCTTACAACTAGCCTCCTACAATGAGCAGTTCTTC. Residues: CASSLQLASYNEQFF.

The chain has TRBV6-5 and TRBJ2-7; 13 bases fit TRBD2. Germline CDR1 and CDR2: MNHEY and SVGAGI. The CDR3 is made up of 15 amino acids. The junction had 8 bases not matched to a gene; V was cut back by 6 bases and J by 6 bases. Here the CDR3 reads CASRLAGGPPSEQYF. The CDR3 bases are TGTGCCAGCAGACTAGCGGGAGGGCCTCCGAGCGAGCAGTACTTC.

CDR3 coding DNA: TGTGCCAGCAGTGATGGACTAGATATCTACGAGCAGTACTTC. Amino acids: CASSDGLDIYEQYF. The chain recombines TRBV2 with TRBJ2-5; 7 bases fit TRBD2. The DNA end lines up better with TRBJ2-7; the J call may be wrong. The CDR3 is 14 amino acids. Germline CDR1 is SNHLY and CDR2 is FYNNEI.

The chain couples TRBV4-3 to TRBJ2-3; the match to TRBD2 covers 9 bases. The V gene end was trimmed by 0 bases and the J gene end by 5 bases; junction bases not matched to a gene: 3. Germline-derived CDR1 and CDR2 are LGHNA and YSLEER. The CDR3 is 15 amino acids. The CDR3 is CASSQDGTSQDTQYF. The DNA for the CDR3 is TGCGCCAGCAGCCAAGATGGGACTAGCCAAGATACGCAGTATTTT.

The chain joins TRBV5-1 to TRBJ2-1; 11 positions agree with TRBD2. The CDR3 is made up of 15 amino acids. V was pared by 0 bases and J by 4 bases, with 0 bases of the junction left unmatched. Germline V CDR1 and CDR2: SGHRS, YFSETQ. In DNA form, the CDR3 reads TGCGCCAGCAGCTTGGTAGCGGGAGGGTACAATGAGCAGTTCTTC. Residues: CASSLVAGGYNEQFF.

J is TRBJ2-1 and V is TRBV6-1, with a tentative D call TRBD1 (5 bases). Trimming removed 1 base at V and 2 bases at J, with 9 bases between. Germline V CDR1 and CDR2: MNHNS, SASEGT. This CDR3 has 15 amino acids. The CDR3 loop reads CASSEDRPPYNEQFF. CDR3 DNA sequence: TGTGCCAGCAGTGAAGACAGGCCCCCCTACAATGAGCAGTTCTTC.

Here the CDR3 DNA reads TGTGCCAGCAGCCTCTCCAGGGGGGCCGGGGAGCTGTTTTTT. It encodes CASSLSRGAGELFF. V is TRBV11-3 and J is TRBJ2-2, with D perhaps matching TRBD1 (7 bases). Germline CDR1 SGHNT, CDR2 YENEEA. The CDR3 is 14 amino acids. V was trimmed by 5 bases and J by 6 bases, leaving 13 bases between them.

The chain couples TRBV9 to TRBJ2-5; D is possibly TRBD1 (6 bases). Trimming took off 2 bases at V and 3 bases at J, with 8 bases between the two ends. Germline V gives CDR1 SGDLS, CDR2 YYNGEE. The CDR3 is 13 amino acids. As DNA, the CDR3 is TGTGCCAGCAGCGTCGGACAGAAAGAGACCCAGTACTTC. Its protein product is CASSVGQKETQYF.

The chain has TRBV4-1 and TRBJ1-1; D not resolved. Looked up from germline, CDR1 is MGHRA and CDR2 is YSYEKL. CDR3 length: 12 amino acids. The V end was cut by 4 bases, the J end by 11 bases, with 14 bases between. The CDR3 DNA reads TGCGCCAGCAGCCCCCCGAGGCCGGGGGCTTTCTTT. Amino acids: CASSPPRPGAFF.

V usage is TRBV28 and J usage is TRBJ1-5; D unresolved. Deletions cut 3 bases from V and 3 bases from J, with 9 bases between. The CDR3 is 14 residues long. Germline V lookup: CDR1 MDHEN, CDR2 SYDVKM. This CDR3 reads CASSFPGFNQPQHF. CDR3 nucleotides: TGTGCCAGCAGTTTCCCGGGATTCAATCAGCCCCAGCATTTT.

The gene calls are TRBV29-1 and TRBJ1-2; no clear D. The germline V gene encodes CDR1 SQVTM and CDR2 ANQGSEA. This CDR3 comprises 14 residues. The germline V and J ends were trimmed by 2 bases and 3 bases, with 13 bases remaining between them. The chain's CDR3 is CSVEYQVDDYGYTF. CDR3 sequence (DNA): TGCAGCGTTGAATACCAGGTTGACGACTATGGCTACACCTTC.

The V call is TRBV10-3, the J call TRBJ1-1; maybe TRBD1 (5 bases). The CDR3 is 15 residues long. CDR1 ENHRY and CDR2 SYGVKD come from the germline V gene. V was pared by 7 bases and J by 6 bases, with 21 bases between. CDR3 amino acids: CAITRDGGGAAEAFF. The CDR3, as DNA: TGTGCCATCACAAGGGATGGCGGAGGGGCCGCTGAAGCTTTCTTT.

J is TRBJ2-5 and V is TRBV7-7; the match to TRBD2 covers 12 bases. The J segment lost 5 bases and the V segment lost 1 base, leaving 8 bases of the junction unmatched. This CDR3 is 17 amino acids long. Per the germline V gene, CDR1 is SSHAT and CDR2 is FNYEAQ (reference sequence). CDR3 sequence reads: CASSLGLAGGGTETQYF. Here the CDR3 DNA reads TGTGCCAGCAGCTTAGGCCTAGCGGGGGGGGGTACGGAGACCCAGTACTTC. The variable domain in full, with the rest retrieved from reference TRBV7-7 and TRBJ2-5, is GAGVSQSPRYKVTKRGQDVTLRCDPISSHATLYWYQQALGQGPEFLTYFNYEAQPDKSGLPSDRFSAERPEGSISTLTIQRTEQRDSAMYRCASSLGLAGGGTETQYFGPGTRLLVL.

This clone is a singleton in its sample. Germline and junction disagree at one end, which may indicate a read error. The chain uses TRBV9 and TRBJ1-2, with D perhaps TRBD1 (5 bases). Germline loops: CDR1 SGDLS, CDR2 YYNGEE. The CDR3 spans 15 residues. The DNA for the CDR3 is TGTGCCAGCAGCGCTCGCGGGGCGGACGACTATGGCTACACTTTC. As protein: CASSARGADDYGYTF.

V usage is TRBV27 and J usage is TRBJ2-3; 9 nucleotides line up with TRBD1. Germline V gene data show CDR1 as MNHEY and CDR2 as SMNVEV (reference sequence). The trim removed 5 bases at V and 2 bases at J, leaving 8 bases unmatched. This CDR3 has 16 residues. The CDR3 sequence is CASSAGQGKFTDTQYF. The CDR3 nucleotides are TGTGCCAGCAGTGCGGGACAGGGAAAGTTCACAGATACGCAGTATTTT.

V is TRBV9 and J is TRBJ2-3; 11 bases are shared with TRBD2. V was clipped by 0 bases and J by 1 base; unmatched bases: 4. The germline V gene encodes CDR1 SGDLS and CDR2 YYNGEE. The CDR3 loop spans 17 amino acids. The CDR3 nucleotides are TGTGCCAGCAGCGTAGGAACTAGCGGGAGTGGCACAGATACGCAGTATTTT. Translation: CASSVGTSGSGTDTQYF.

The J gene is TRBJ1-1, the V gene TRBV4-1; 7 bases line up with TRBD1. The V gene's germline CDR1 is MGHRA and CDR2 YSYEKL. The CDR3 is 16 residues long. The junction had 13 bases not matched to a gene; V was cut back by 4 bases and J by 5 bases. This CDR3 is CASSRPQTGIGTEAFF. The DNA of the CDR3 is TGCGCCAGCAGCCGGCCACAGACAGGGATAGGGACTGAAGCTTTCTTT.

The J gene is TRBJ2-7, the V gene TRBV7-3, with D possibly being TRBD1 (6 bases). This CDR3 comprises 14 residues. Trimming took off 5 bases at V and 3 bases at J, with 14 bases between the two ends. CDR1 is SGHTA, CDR2 FQGTGA, per germline. Written as DNA, the CDR3 is TGTGCCAGCAGCCCCACTGGGACAAGCTACGAGCAGTACTTC. Translation: CASSPTGTSYEQYF.

This clone was detected once. This chain joins TRBV7-8 and TRBJ2-5; 7 bases are a match to TRBD1. The DNA end is more similar to TRBJ2-7, so the J call may be wrong. From germline, CDR1 is SGHVS and CDR2 FQNEAQ. This CDR3 has 14 amino acids. The CDR3 bases are TGTGCCAGCAGCTTTCGGACAGGTGCTGGCGAGCAGTACTTC. Translation: CASSFRTGAGEQYF.

V is TRBV4-2 and J is TRBJ2-5; tentatively, D is TRBD1 or TRBD2 (5 bases each). The DNA end is more similar to TRBJ2-7, so the J call may be wrong. The length of the CDR3 is 16 residues. Germline assignment: CDR1 LGHNA and CDR2 YNFKEQ. CDR3 region: CASSQVSDTSSYEQYF. CDR3 DNA sequence: TGTGCCAGCAGCCAAGTGTCGGACACTAGCTCCTACGAGCAGTACTTC.

The chain uses TRBV6-1 and TRBJ1-1; D call uncertain. V lost 2 bases to trimming and J lost 5 bases, with 12 bases between them. Germline V gene sequence: CDR1 MNHNS, CDR2 SASEGT. CDR3 length equals 14 residues. CDR3 coding DNA: TGTGCCAGCAGTGAAAAAGACGGAGAGACTGAAGCTTTCTTT. This gives the protein CASSEKDGETEAFF.

The chain combines TRBV13 with TRBJ1-1; 9 bases map to TRBD1. Germline CDR1 PRHDT, CDR2 FYEKMQ (reference sequence). With V trimmed by 6 bases and J by 6 bases, 8 bases remained unmatched. The CDR3 consists of 14 residues. CDR3 DNA sequence: TGTGCCAGCAGGAAACAGGGGGCTAGGGCTGAAGCTTTCTTT. Translation: CASRKQGARAEAFF.

The chain employs TRBV5-1 and TRBJ2-2, with D unclear. Trimming pared 4 bases from V and 0 bases from J, leaving 13 bases between. In germline, CDR1 is SGHRS, CDR2 YFSETQ. CDR3 length: 16 amino acids. The CDR3 sequence is CASSPKTSPNTGELFF. The DNA of the CDR3 is TGCGCCAGCAGCCCCAAGACTTCGCCGAACACCGGGGAGCTGTTTTTT.

The rearrangement uses TRBV25-1 and TRBJ2-7; 7 bases are shared with TRBD2. The CDR3 has 18 residues. The V gene's germline CDR1 is MGHDK and CDR2 SYGVNS. Trimming at V came to 4 bases and at J to 6 bases, leaving 21 bases not matched to a gene. The CDR3 reads CASSGVTSPHPSRGEQYF. The CDR3 DNA sequence: TGTGCCAGCAGTGGAGTGACTAGCCCCCACCCTTCGAGGGGCGAGCAGTACTTC.

The chain uses TRBV18 and TRBJ2-1; TRBD2 might be the D (6 bases). V shed 3 bases and J shed 3 bases, with 15 bases lying between them. Germline values: CDR1 KGHSH, CDR2 LQKENI. The length of the CDR3 is 16 residues. For the CDR3, the DNA is TGTGCCAGCTCACCCCCCGGGGGAACCCGCTACAATGAGCAGTTCTTC. Its translation is CASSPPGGTRYNEQFF.

The chain uses TRBV4-2 and TRBJ2-3; 7 bases map to TRBD2. The V segment lost 3 bases and the J segment 1 base; nucleotides outside the gene matches: 10. The CDR3 consists of 17 residues. Looked up from germline, CDR1 is LGHNA and CDR2 is YNFKEQ. CDR3 region: CASSQRRAGAGTDTQYF. CDR3 DNA: TGTGCCAGCAGCCAGAGGCGGGCGGGAGCGGGCACAGATACGCAGTATTTT.